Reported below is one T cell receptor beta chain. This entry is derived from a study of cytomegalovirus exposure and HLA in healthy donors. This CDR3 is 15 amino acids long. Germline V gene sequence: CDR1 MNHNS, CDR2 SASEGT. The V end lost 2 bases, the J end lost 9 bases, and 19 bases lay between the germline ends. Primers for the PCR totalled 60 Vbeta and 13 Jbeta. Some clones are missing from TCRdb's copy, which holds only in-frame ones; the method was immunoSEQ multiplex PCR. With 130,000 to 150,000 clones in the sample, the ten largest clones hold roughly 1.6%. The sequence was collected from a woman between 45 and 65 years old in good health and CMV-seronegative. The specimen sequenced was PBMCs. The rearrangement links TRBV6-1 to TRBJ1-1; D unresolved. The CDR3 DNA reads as TGTGCCAGCAGTGAAAATGGCCGGACGAGGGAACAAGCTTTCTTT. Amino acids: CASSENGRTREQAFF.